The 21 T cell receptor beta chains given below trace back to one sample, sequenced in a study of a mutant IDH1 vaccine in newly diagnosed glioma. Generated by immunoSEQ multiplex PCR, the TCRdb table keeps only in-frame clones and is missing some. The table includes about 56,000 clones, 75% detected once. As to time point: week 47, end of study. Mutant IDH1 20-mer peptide, at 300 ug, made up each vaccine dose, with topical imiquimod. Their cognate antigens are unknown. The sequences come from PBMCs, collected from a glioma patient whose treatment included an IDH1 peptide vaccine. Receptors were obtained from a man aged 45 to 65 with glioma.

The rearrangement joins TRBV7-6 to TRBJ1-2; TRBD1 matches 7 bases. Germline-derived CDR1 and CDR2 are SGHVS and FNYEAQ. The V and J ends lost 5 bases and 7 bases, in that order; junction bases with no gene match: 10. This CDR3 has 14 amino acids. CDR3 nucleotides: TGTGCCAGCAGCCCAGGACAGGTCTTCACTGGCTACACCTTC. Translating gives CASSPGQVFTGYTF.

The V gene is TRBV7-2, the J gene TRBJ2-3; D gene unclear. The CDR3 loop spans 12 amino acids. V was clipped by 7 bases and J by 10 bases, with 15 bases between them. Germline values: CDR1 SGHTA, CDR2 FQGNSA. The CDR3 sequence: CASKQTRSAQYF. The CDR3 coding sequence is TGTGCCAGCAAACAAACACGGAGTGCGCAGTATTTT.

With respect to this clone: A read error may produce the germline difference seen at one junction end. The sample has other DNA sequences that encode this CDR3 too. The chain uses TRBV4-2 and TRBJ2-2; D is perhaps TRBD2 (5 bases). CDR1 and CDR2 from the germline V gene are LGHNA and YNFKEQ. This CDR3 is 12 amino acids long. The CDR3 protein is CASSQDPGELFF. The CDR3 DNA reads TGTGCCAGCAGCCAAGACCCCGGGGAGTTGTTTTTT.

The rearrangement joins TRBV2 to TRBJ1-5, with 8 bases lining up with TRBD1. Unmatched junction bases numbered 7, after V lost 5 bases and J lost 7 bases. Per germline, CDR1 SNHLY and CDR2 FYNNEI. The CDR3 consists of 14 residues. CDR3: CASSIGQGVQPQHF. CDR3 coding DNA: TGTGCCAGCAGTATCGGACAGGGTGTACAGCCCCAGCATTTT.

This chain connects TRBV7-8 to TRBJ2-1, with 9 bases matching TRBD2. The CDR3 has 14 residues. Germline V gene lookup returns CDR1 SGHVS and CDR2 FQNEAQ. Trimming removed 5 bases from V and 8 bases from J; junction bases left unmatched: 7. CDR3 amino acids: CASSPREGAHEQFF. In DNA form, the CDR3 reads TGTGCCAGCAGCCCGCGGGAGGGGGCACATGAGCAGTTCTTC. Looking up the rest from reference TRBV7-8 and TRBJ2-1 gives the full variable domain: GAGVSQSPRYKVAKRGQDVALRCDPISGHVSLFWYQQALGQGPEFLTYFQNEAQLDKSGLPSDRFFAERPEGSVSTLKIQRTQQEDSAVYLCASSPREGAHEQFFGPGTRLTVL.

The rearrangement links TRBV19 to TRBJ1-5; TRBD1 is a possible D gene (6 bases). This CDR3 spans 14 amino acids. Germline CDR1 and CDR2: LNHDA and SQIVND (reference sequence). V shed 11 bases and J shed 5 bases, with 19 bases lying between them. The CDR3 bases are TGTGCCGGGGGAGGGCAGGGGAAGTATCAGCCCCAGCATTTT. Protein product: CAGGGQGKYQPQHF.

The chain recombines TRBV6-1 with TRBJ2-5; 8 nucleotides match TRBD2. The CDR3 extends over 14 amino acids. CDR1 and CDR2 from the germline V gene are MNHNS and SASEGT. The junction had 8 bases not matched to a gene; V was cut back by 6 bases and J by 5 bases. The CDR3 loop is CASREGLGAETQYF. Written as DNA, the CDR3 is TGTGCCAGCAGGGAGGGACTAGGGGCGGAGACCCAGTACTTC.

The genes are TRBV15 and TRBJ2-7; D remains ambiguous. V lost 0 bases to trimming and J lost 2 bases, with 11 bases between them. The CDR3 runs 15 residues. Looked up from germline, CDR1 is LNHNV and CDR2 is YYDKDF (reference sequence). CDR3 loop: CATSRDMGITYEQYF. DNA for the CDR3: TGTGCCACCAGCAGAGATATGGGGATTACCTACGAGCAGTACTTC.

This clone is medium-sized (0.01 to 0.1%). This sequence joins TRBV27 and TRBJ1-1; D unclear. This CDR3 has 14 amino acids. V was clipped by 6 bases and J by 0 bases, with 11 bases between them. CDR1 is MNHEY, CDR2 SMNVEV, per germline (reference sequence). CDR3 residues: CASRSVRVNTEAFF. The CDR3, as DNA: TGTGCCAGCAGATCGGTAAGGGTGAACACTGAAGCTTTCTTT.

The V call is TRBV5-8, the J call TRBJ2-3; no clear D gene. V was trimmed by 1 base and J by 2 bases, leaving 8 bases between them. The CDR3 has 14 residues. Germline CDR1 reads SGHTS; CDR2 reads YDEGEE. CDR3 loop: CASSLLSSTDTQYF. The CDR3 region has the DNA TGTGCCAGCAGCTTGCTGTCCTCCACAGATACGCAGTATTTT.

The V gene is TRBV4-3, the J gene TRBJ2-1, with TRBD1 as a possible D gene (5 bases). V was cut by 0 bases and J by 0 bases, with 9 bases left in between. Germline loops: CDR1 LGHNA, CDR2 YSLEER. The CDR3 has 16 residues. CDR3 nucleotides: TGCGCCAGCAGCCAAGATTGGACAACCTCCTACAATGAGCAGTTCTTC. It translates to CASSQDWTTSYNEQFF.

The J gene is TRBJ1-2, the V gene TRBV30; D remains unclear. CDR3 length: 14 amino acids. Trimming shortened V by 1 base and J by 4 bases, and 13 bases separated the two germline ends. Germline V gene data show CDR1 as GTSNPN and CDR2 as SVGIG (reference sequence). The CDR3 sequence is CAWSGLVGSYGYTF. The CDR3 bases are TGTGCCTGGAGTGGACTGGTGGGGAGCTATGGCTACACCTTC.

This clone was detected once. The rearrangement uses TRBV27 and TRBJ2-6, with D possibly matching TRBD2 (6 bases). The CDR3 is made up of 15 amino acids. V was pared by 6 bases and J by 4 bases, with 13 bases between. The germline CDR1 and CDR2 sequences are MNHEY and SMNVEV (reference sequence). CDR3 sequence reads: CASRPGGFGANVLTF. CDR3 coding DNA: TGTGCCAGCAGGCCTGGGGGGTTCGGGGCCAACGTCCTGACTTTC.

The chain recombines TRBV4-1 with TRBJ2-7; 12 bases fit TRBD1. This CDR3 comprises 15 residues. The germline gives CDR1 MGHRA, CDR2 YSYEKL. The V and J ends lost 4 bases and 5 bases, in that order; junction bases with no gene match: 6. Here the CDR3 reads CASSRGTGGEDEQYF. The CDR3 coding sequence is TGCGCCAGCAGCCGCGGGACAGGGGGCGAGGACGAGCAGTACTTC.

This clone has only a few counts. The chain recombines TRBV27 with TRBJ1-1, with D uncertain. V gave up 6 bases and J gave up 8 bases, with 10 bases separating them. Per the germline V gene, CDR1 is MNHEY and CDR2 is SMNVEV (reference sequence). The length of the CDR3 is 11 residues. CDR3 nucleotide sequence: TGTGCCAGCAGCACGTATGGAGAAGCTTTCTTT. Residues: CASSTYGEAFF.

V usage is TRBV19 and J usage is TRBJ2-2; D could derive from TRBD1 or TRBD2 (5 bases each). The germline gives CDR1 LNHDA, CDR2 SQIVND (reference sequence). V shed 7 bases and J shed 6 bases, with 18 bases lying between them. The CDR3 spans 15 residues. CDR3 bases: TGTGCCAGTACCGTCGGGACCCATTCCCCCGGGGAGCTGTTTTTT. It translates to CASTVGTHSPGELFF. Combining the CDR3 with reference TRBV19 and TRBJ2-2 gives the whole variable domain DGGITQSPKYLFRKEGQNVTLSCEQNLNHDAMYWYRQDPGQGLRLIYYSQIVNDFQKGDIAEGYSVSREKKESFPLTVTSAQKNPTAFYLCASTVGTHSPGELFFGEGSRLTVL.

The V call is TRBV11-2, the J call TRBJ1-1; tentatively, D is TRBD1 (6 bases). Germline V gene data show CDR1 as SGHAT and CDR2 as FQNNGV. V shed 0 bases and J shed 1 base, with 9 bases lying between them. The CDR3 spans 15 residues. CDR3 in amino acids: CASSLERGRNTEAFF. CDR3 nucleotide sequence: TGTGCCAGCAGCTTAGAAAGGGGGAGGAACACTGAAGCTTTCTTT.

This clone came up once. This chain connects TRBV30 to TRBJ1-4; weak D call: TRBD1 (5 bases). This CDR3 has 14 amino acids. V lost 1 base to trimming and J lost 7 bases, with 13 bases between them. Germline CDR1 reads GTSNPN; CDR2 reads SVGIG (reference sequence). CDR3 nucleotides: TGTGCCTGGAGTGCCCACGGACAAGGTGAAAAACTGTTTTTT. This gives the protein CAWSAHGQGEKLFF.

The rearrangement links TRBV18 to TRBJ2-5; 8 positions agree with TRBD2. The germline V gene encodes CDR1 KGHSH and CDR2 LQKENI. J gave up 4 bases and V 4 bases, and 5 bases lay outside the gene matches. The CDR3 is 14 residues long. In DNA form, the CDR3 reads TGTGCCAGCTCACTGAGCGGGGGACGAGAGACCCAGTACTTC. It encodes CASSLSGGRETQYF. Supplemented by reference TRBV18 and TRBJ2-5, the full variable domain reads NAGVMQNPRHLVRRRGQEARLRCSPMKGHSHVYWYRQLPEEGLKFMVYLQKENIIDESGMPKERFSAEFPKEGPSILRIQQVVRGDSAAYFCASSLSGGRETQYFGPGTRLLVL.

The CDR3 coding sequence is TGCGCCAGCAGCTTGGGAACTAAGAGGGTCACTAGCTCCTACAATGAGCAGTTCTTC. This translates into CASSLGTKRVTSSYNEQFF. The chain couples TRBV5-1 to TRBJ2-1, with D possibly TRBD2 on 5 matching bases. The CDR3 extends over 19 amino acids. The V gene lost 0 bases and the J gene lost 0 bases, with 19 bases spanning the gap. Germline CDR1 SGHRS, CDR2 YFSETQ. The variable domain in full, completed from reference TRBV5-1 and TRBJ2-1, reads KAGVTQTPRYLIKTRGQQVTLSCSPISGHRSVSWYQQTPGQGLQFLFEYFSETQRNKGNFPGRFSGRQFSNSRSEMNVSTLELGDSALYLCASSLGTKRVTSSYNEQFFGPGTRLTVL.

This clone was recorded at least ten times. The sample has other DNA sequences that encode this CDR3 too. The J gene is TRBJ1-3, the V gene TRBV20-1, with D uncertain. Per the germline V gene, CDR1 is DFQATT and CDR2 is SNEGSKA (reference sequence). This CDR3 is built from 11 residues. The germline V and J ends were trimmed by 5 bases and 1 base, with 3 bases remaining between them. CDR3 sequence: CSALSGNTIYF. In nucleotides, the CDR3 is TGCAGTGCTCTGTCTGGAAACACCATATATTTT.